One T cell receptor beta chain is described in this entry. The antigen is not known. The CDR3 is 15 amino acids. Libraries were UMI-labeled 5' RACE TRB cDNA. TCRdb re-analyzed the 5' RACE reads; it lists each CDR3 protein once, without DNA. The sample data list about 110,000 distinct CDR3 sequences. CD45RO-CCR7+CD27+CD95- was the phenotype of naive CD8+ T cells. This specimen belongs to a study of CXCR3-negative and CXCR3-positive naive CD8 T cells. The wider study: The libraries together contributed about 135 million TRB reads, each supplying about 1.5 +/- 0.3 million. Study results and caveats: The study found comparably high diversity in both naive subsets and much lower diversity in memory CD8+ cells. The TRB CDR3s that CXCR3-positive naive cells carried were more hydrophobic than those of CXCR3-negative naive cells.

The sample taken for sequencing was naive CXCR3+ CD8+ T cells from blood. Subset given: CD45RO-CCR7+CD27+CD95- naive CD8+ T cells expressing CXCR3 (TNR3+). This receptor was obtained from a human donor in good health. Some clones in this sample may be carry-over from other donors' samples. V and J are TRBV12-3 or TRBV12-4 and TRBJ2-1; TCRdb selects TRBD1, and the lack of DNA leaves this call unchecked. This CDR3 reads CASSPLGQNLYEQFF.